This note documents a single T cell receptor (beta chain) sequence. Its recognized antigen is unknown. Base qualities are not provided; no much larger clone lies one nucleotide away. Participants in the prospective study were enrolled through a virtual design, were aged about 18 to 89 years, and lived in fewer than 30 United States geographic areas. To assign participants to cohorts, the prospective study relied on clinical history that participants themselves reported in a screening survey and a study questionnaire. For ImmuneRACE Cohort 3, a participant was defined as recovered based on two consecutive negative NP/OP PCR tests, clearance by a healthcare professional, or resolution of symptoms. In the prospective study, whole blood, serum and a nasopharyngeal or oropharyngeal swab were collected from each participant by mobile phlebotomists. Over an approximately 2-month period, participants in the prospective study had the option of providing additional blood draws and questionnaires. Prospective study blood samples were shipped either frozen or at room temperature before DNA extraction.

The data originate from a study of blood T cell repertoires in COVID-19 (dated by TCRdb to between 2020 and 2021). Regarding the study in general: Samples covering the acute and convalescent phases of COVID-19 were provided by collaborators in the United States, Italy and Spain. The material from the prospective study consisted of cDNA or gDNA derived from T cells, B-cell-depleted T cells, or PBMCs. The repertoires were released in a freely available public database intended as a resource for research on the immune response to SARS-CoV-2. Samples came from the ongoing ImmuneRACE study (first 160 participants) plus 1,254 subjects from 6 global collaborators. Subjects who had been exposed to COVID-19, were actively infected with it, or had recovered from it provided the deeply sampled blood TCRbeta repertoires that made up the dataset. Sample metadata almost always included a de-identified subject ID, COVID-19 status, age in years and sex. Where available, HLA class I and class II types were taken from metadata supplied by the sample provider and were not determined by assay-based typing.

Summary of the overall study and its limitations: The quantity of clinical and demographic metadata differed by source and by participant and was supplied without curation.

Inclusive of the bounding cysteine and phenylalanine, the CDR3 is 14 residues long. Of all the DNA, just the CDR3 is kept, 42 bases in frame from base 1. As encoded in the germline V gene, CDR1 is KGHDR while CDR2 is SFDVKD. Ends trimmed: V by 3 bases, J by 3 bases; bases unmatched to a gene: 3. TCRbeta CDR3 regions were amplified from genomic DNA by means of the immunoSEQ Assay, a bias-controlled multiplex PCR. As for the original processing: Nucleated cell counts per sample were estimated from amplification of reference gene primers within the assay. Sequence reads were collapsed and filtered to measure the absolute abundance of every unique TCRbeta CDR3 rearrangement. Productive Simpson clonality was computed per sample as the square root of Simpson's diversity index over productive rearrangements. TCRdb re-hosts the immuneACCESS table, in-frame sequences only. Its copies lack some clones; in the studies checked, an unresolved V gene accounts for under half of them, and the cause for the rest is not known. Clone size and the V and J calls come from that table; the DNA yielded D and trimming. This sample has about half a million clones in its table, and around nine tenths of those were observed once. The leading ten clones occupy approximately 8% of the sample.

Input material: PBMCs or T cells enriched from blood (not recorded which). The chain was built from TRBV24-1 and TRBJ1-2; 7 bases in the junction line up with TRBD1. This TCR derives from a woman aged 60-75 years who had recovered from COVID-19. The CDR3 protein is CATSDHDRDYGYTF. Here is the DNA: TGTGCCACCAGTGATCACGACAGGGACTATGGCTACACCTTC.